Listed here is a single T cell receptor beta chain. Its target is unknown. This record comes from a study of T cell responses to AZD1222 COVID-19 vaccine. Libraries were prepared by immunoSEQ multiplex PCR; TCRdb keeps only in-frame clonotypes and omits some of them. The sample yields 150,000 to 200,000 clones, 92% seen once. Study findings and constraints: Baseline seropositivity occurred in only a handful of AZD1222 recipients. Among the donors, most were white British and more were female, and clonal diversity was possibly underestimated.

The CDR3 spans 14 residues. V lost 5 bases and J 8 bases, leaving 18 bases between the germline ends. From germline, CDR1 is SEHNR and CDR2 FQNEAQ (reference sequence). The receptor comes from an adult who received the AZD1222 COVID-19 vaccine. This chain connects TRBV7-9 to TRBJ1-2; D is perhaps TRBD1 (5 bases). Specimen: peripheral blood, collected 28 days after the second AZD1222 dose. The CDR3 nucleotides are TGTGCCAGCAGCCGGCTAGCAGGGTTAGGCGGCTACACCTTC. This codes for CASSRLAGLGGYTF.